The T cell receptor (beta chain) described here comes from a study of T cell changes during pregnancy in multiple sclerosis. The CDR3 spans 14 residues. Germline assignment: CDR1 SEHNR and CDR2 FQNEAQ (reference sequence). Trimming cost V 4 bases and J 7 bases, with 15 bases left between them. Produced via immunoSEQ multiplex PCR; TCRdb's table is partial and in-frame only. Of 100,000 or so clones in the sample, 90% to 95% were seen once. The TCR sequence derives from a female donor with multiple sclerosis, enrolled in a pregnancy study. The sample here was peripheral blood, taken in the third trimester of pregnancy. This sequence joins TRBV7-9 and TRBJ2-3; possibly TRBD2 for D (6 bases). The DNA for the CDR3 is TGTGCCAGCAGCTCGGGGGAGGTATTGTATACGCAGTATTTT. Protein: CASSSGEVLYTQYF.